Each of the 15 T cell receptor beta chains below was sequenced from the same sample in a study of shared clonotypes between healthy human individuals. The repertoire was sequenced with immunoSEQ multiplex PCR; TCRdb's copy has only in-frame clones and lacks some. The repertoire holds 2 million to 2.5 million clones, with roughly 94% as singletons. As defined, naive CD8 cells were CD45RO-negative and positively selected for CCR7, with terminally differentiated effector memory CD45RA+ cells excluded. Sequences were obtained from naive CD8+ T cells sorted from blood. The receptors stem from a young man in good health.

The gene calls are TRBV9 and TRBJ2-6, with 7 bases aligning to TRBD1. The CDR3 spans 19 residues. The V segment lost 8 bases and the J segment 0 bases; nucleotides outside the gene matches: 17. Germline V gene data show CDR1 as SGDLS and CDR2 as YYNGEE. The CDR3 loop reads CASASEGRGPISGANVLTF. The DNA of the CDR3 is TGTGCCAGTGCCTCAGAGGGTAGGGGGCCTATCTCTGGGGCCAACGTCCTGACTTTC.

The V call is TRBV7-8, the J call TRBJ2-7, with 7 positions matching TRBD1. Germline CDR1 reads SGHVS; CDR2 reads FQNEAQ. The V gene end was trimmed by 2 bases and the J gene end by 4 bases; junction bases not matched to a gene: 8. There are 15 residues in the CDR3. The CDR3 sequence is CASSLSTGAAYEQYF. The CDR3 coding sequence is TGTGCCAGCAGCTTATCCACAGGGGCGGCGTACGAGCAGTACTTC.

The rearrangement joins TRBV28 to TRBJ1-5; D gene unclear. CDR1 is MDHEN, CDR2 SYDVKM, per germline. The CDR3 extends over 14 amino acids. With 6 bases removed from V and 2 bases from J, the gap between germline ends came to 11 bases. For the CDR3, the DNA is TGTGCCAGCAGCCCACCGAGGGGCAATCAGCCCCAGCATTTT. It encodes CASSPPRGNQPQHF.

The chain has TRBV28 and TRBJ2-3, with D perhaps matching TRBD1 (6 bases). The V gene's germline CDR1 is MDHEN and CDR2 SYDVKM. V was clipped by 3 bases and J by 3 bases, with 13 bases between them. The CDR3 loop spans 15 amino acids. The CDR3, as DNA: TGTGCCAGCAGTTTCCAATCTCAGGGGACAGATACGCAGTATTTT. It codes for CASSFQSQGTDTQYF.

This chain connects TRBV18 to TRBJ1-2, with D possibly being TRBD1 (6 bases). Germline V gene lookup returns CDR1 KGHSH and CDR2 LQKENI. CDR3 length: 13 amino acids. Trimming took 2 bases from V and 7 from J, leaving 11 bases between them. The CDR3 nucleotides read TGTGCCAGCTCACCAGGGGGCGGTCCTGGCTACACCTTC. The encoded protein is CASSPGGGPGYTF. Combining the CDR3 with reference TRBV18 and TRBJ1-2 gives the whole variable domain NAGVMQNPRHLVRRRGQEARLRCSPMKGHSHVYWYRQLPEEGLKFMVYLQKENIIDESGMPKERFSAEFPKEGPSILRIQQVVRGDSAAYFCASSPGGGPGYTFGSGTRLTVV.

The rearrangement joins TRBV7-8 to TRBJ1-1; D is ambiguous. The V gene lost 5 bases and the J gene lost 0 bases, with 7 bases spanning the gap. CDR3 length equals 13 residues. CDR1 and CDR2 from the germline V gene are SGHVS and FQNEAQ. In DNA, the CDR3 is TGTGCCAGCAGCCGCCGCATGAACACTGAAGCTTTCTTT. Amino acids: CASSRRMNTEAFF. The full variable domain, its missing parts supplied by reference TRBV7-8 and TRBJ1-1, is GAGVSQSPRYKVAKRGQDVALRCDPISGHVSLFWYQQALGQGPEFLTYFQNEAQLDKSGLPSDRFFAERPEGSVSTLKIQRTQQEDSAVYLCASSRRMNTEAFFGQGTRLTVV.

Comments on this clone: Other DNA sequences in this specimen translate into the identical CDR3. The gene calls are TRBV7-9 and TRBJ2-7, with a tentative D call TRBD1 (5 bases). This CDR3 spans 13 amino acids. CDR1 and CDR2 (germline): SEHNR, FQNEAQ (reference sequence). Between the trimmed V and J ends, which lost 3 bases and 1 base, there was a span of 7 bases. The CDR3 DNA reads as TGTGCCAGCAGCTTTAGGGGATCCTACGAGCAGTACTTC. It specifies CASSFRGSYEQYF.

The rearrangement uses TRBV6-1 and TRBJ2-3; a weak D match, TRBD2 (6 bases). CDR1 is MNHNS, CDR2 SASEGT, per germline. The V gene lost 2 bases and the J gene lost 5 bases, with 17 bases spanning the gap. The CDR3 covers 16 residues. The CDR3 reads CASSERDSLFGDTQYF. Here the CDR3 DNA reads TGTGCCAGCAGTGAACGGGACTCCCTCTTTGGAGATACGCAGTATTTT.

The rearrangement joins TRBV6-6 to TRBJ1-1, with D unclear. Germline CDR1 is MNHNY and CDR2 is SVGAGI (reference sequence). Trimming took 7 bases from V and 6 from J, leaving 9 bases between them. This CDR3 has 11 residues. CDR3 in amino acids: CASTGGSEAFF. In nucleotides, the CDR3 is TGTGCCAGCACTGGTGGGTCTGAAGCTTTCTTT.

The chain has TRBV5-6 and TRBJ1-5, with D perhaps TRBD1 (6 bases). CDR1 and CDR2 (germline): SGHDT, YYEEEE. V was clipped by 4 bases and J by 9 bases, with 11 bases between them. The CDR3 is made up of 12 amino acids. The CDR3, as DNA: TGTGCCAGCAGCCACGGGACAACGCCCCAGCATTTT. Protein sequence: CASSHGTTPQHF. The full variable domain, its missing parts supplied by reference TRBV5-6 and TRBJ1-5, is DAGVTQSPTHLIKTRGQQVTLRCSPKSGHDTVSWYQQALGQGPQFIFQYYEEEERQRGNFPDRFSGHQFPNYSSELNVNALLLGDSALYLCASSHGTTPQHFGDGTRLSIL.

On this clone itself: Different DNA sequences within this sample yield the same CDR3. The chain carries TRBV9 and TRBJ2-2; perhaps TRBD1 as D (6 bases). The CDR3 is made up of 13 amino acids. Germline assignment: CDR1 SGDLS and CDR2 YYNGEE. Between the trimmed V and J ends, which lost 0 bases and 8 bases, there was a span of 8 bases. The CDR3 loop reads CASSVEGTGELFF. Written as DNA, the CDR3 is TGTGCCAGCAGCGTAGAAGGGACAGGGGAGCTGTTTTTT.

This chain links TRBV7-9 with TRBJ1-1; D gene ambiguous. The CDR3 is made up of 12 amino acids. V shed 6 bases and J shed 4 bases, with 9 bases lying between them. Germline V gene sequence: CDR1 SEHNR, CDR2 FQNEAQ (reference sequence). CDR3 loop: CASRIMSTEAFF. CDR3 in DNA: TGTGCCAGCAGGATTATGAGCACTGAAGCTTTCTTT.

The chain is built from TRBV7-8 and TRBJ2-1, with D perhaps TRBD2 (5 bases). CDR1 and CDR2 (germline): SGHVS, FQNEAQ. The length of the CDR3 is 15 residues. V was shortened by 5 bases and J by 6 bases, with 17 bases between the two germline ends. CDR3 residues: CASSLLGFVGNEQFF. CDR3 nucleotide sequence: TGTGCCAGCAGCCTACTAGGATTTGTCGGCAATGAGCAGTTCTTC.

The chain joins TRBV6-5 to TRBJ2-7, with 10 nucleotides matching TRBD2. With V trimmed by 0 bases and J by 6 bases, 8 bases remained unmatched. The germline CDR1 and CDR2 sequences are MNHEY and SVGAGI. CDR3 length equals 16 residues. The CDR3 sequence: CASSYSRAGGPIEQYF. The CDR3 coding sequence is TGTGCCAGCAGTTACTCGAGAGCGGGAGGGCCTATCGAGCAGTACTTC.

The CDR3 DNA reads TGCGCCAGCAGCCAAGGCGACAGTGATGCCTACGAGCAGTACTTC. Its translation is CASSQGDSDAYEQYF. The gene calls are TRBV4-3 and TRBJ2-7; D possibly corresponds to TRBD1 (5 bases). This CDR3 region has 15 residues. Germline CDR1 is LGHNA and CDR2 is YSLEER. V gave up 1 base and J gave up 2 bases, with 12 bases separating them.